This TCR beta chain appears in the sequencing data of a study of blood T cells in healthy people across ages. Study conclusions and caveats: Long-lived donors had more naive CD4+ cells and higher diversity than aged donors.

On this clonotype: The antigen is undetermined.

Unmatched junction bases numbered 11, after V lost 8 bases and J lost 3 bases. CDR3 length: 15 amino acids. CDR1 LGHDT and CDR2 YNNKEL come from the germline V gene (reference sequence). Ranging in age from about 6 to 100, the donors were healthy Caucasian individuals from Russia. Next came a second PCR, run for about 7 to 12 cycles, which used a sample-barcoded 5' primer along with a J-beta primer mix. TCRdb analysed the 5' RACE reads with MiXCR anew, one entry per CDR3 protein. Of approximately 690,000 distinct CDR3 sequences in the sample, approximately 59% were seen once. The gene calls are TRBV3-1 and TRBJ2-3; 7 nucleotides align to TRBD2. This receptor was obtained from a man between 60 and 75 years old in good health. The sample consisted of blood. The CDR3 loop reads CASSGKRGFTDTQYF. The CDR3 coding sequence is TGTGCCAGCTCTGGGAAGCGGGGCTTTACAGATACGCAGTATTTT.